This T cell receptor (beta chain) was documented in a study of T cells after somatic rescue of genetic block. The CDR3 has 12 amino acids. Germline CDR1 and CDR2: SQVTM and ANQGSEA. Trimming took 4 bases from V and 0 from J, leaving 6 bases between them. Generated by immunoSEQ multiplex PCR, the TCRdb table keeps only in-frame clones and is missing some. The sample yields 110,000 or so clones, about 90% seen once. Material: peripheral blood mononuclear cells (PBMCs). This chain joins TRBV29-1 and TRBJ2-5; perhaps TRBD2 as D (5 bases). The source of this sequence is a woman aged 18-29 years. CDR3 sequence: CSVARDQETQYF. The CDR3 DNA follows: TGCAGCGTTGCGAGGGACCAAGAGACCCAGTACTTC.